The sequence of this TCR beta chain was determined in a study of T cell responses to AZD1222 COVID-19 vaccine. Trimming took 5 bases from V and 2 from J, leaving 8 bases between them. Per the germline V gene, CDR1 is SQVTM and CDR2 is ANQGSEA. The CDR3 is made up of 12 amino acids. Details on this clone: Its specificity is unknown.

The study, taken as a whole, reports: Among the donors, most were white British and more were female, and clonal diversity was possibly underestimated. Recipients of AZD1222 seropositive at baseline numbered only 6 or 7. Variant regions that are unmutated are reportedly the target of nearly half of spike-specific TCRs. Rises in breadth and depth of Spike-specific TCRs came after two AZD1222 doses.

Measured with immunoSEQ multiplex PCR; TCRdb has only the in-frame clones, and not every one. The data hold roughly 180,000 clones, with 90% to 95% observed a single time. Specimen: peripheral blood, collected on day 0 of AZD1222 vaccination. This TCR was sampled from an adult in good health. The rearrangement links TRBV29-1 to TRBJ2-3; tentative D call: TRBD2 (5 bases). The CDR3 nucleotides are TGCAGCGTTCTTGACTACACAGATACGCAGTATTTT. This translates into CSVLDYTDTQYF.